This T cell receptor beta chain is drawn from a study of shared clonotypes between healthy human individuals. Overall study results and limits: Researchers found naive subsets generally carried larger estimated richness than memory subsets.

The CDR3 extends over 15 amino acids. The J segment lost 4 bases and the V segment lost 1 base, leaving 5 bases of the junction unmatched. CDR1 and CDR2 (germline): SGHTA, FQGNSA. Every subset's genomic DNA went evenly onto several immunoSEQ plates. Clones were read by immunoSEQ multiplex PCR, and TCRdb kept only the in-frame ones, dropping some. The sample has some 1.1 million clones; roughly 77% are singletons. A remark on this clone: The antigen is not known.

All donors qualified as healthy HIV-negative adults and had experienced no recent acute infections or vaccinations. The sequenced sample consisted of memory CD4+ T cells from PBMCs. This sample's subset: CD45RA-negative fraction. The rearrangement uses TRBV7-2 and TRBJ1-2, with 8 bases identical to TRBD1. The origin of this receptor is a man younger than 30 in good health. Some clones in this sample may be carry-over from other donors' samples. The CDR3 DNA follows: TGTGCCAGCAGCTTAGAGCAGGGACAGGTCTATGGCTACACCTTC. It yields the protein CASSLEQGQVYGYTF. The full variable domain, in which reference TRBV7-2 and TRBJ1-2 provide the parts outside the CDR3, is GAGVSQSPSNKVTEKGKDVELRCDPISGHTALYWYRQSLGQGLEFLIYFQGNSAPDKSGLPSDRFSAERTGGSVSTLTIQRTQQEDSAVYLCASSLEQGQVYGYTFGSGTRLTVV.